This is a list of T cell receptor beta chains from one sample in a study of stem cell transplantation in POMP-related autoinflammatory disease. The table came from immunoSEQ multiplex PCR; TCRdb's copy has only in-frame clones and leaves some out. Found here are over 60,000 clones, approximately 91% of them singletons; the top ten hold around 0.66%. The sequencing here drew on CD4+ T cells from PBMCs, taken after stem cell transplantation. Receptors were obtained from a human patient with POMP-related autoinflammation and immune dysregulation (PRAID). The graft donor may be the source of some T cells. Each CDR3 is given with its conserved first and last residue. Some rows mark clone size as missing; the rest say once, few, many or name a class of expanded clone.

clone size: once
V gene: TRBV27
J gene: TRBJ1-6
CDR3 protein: CASTTAYNSPLHF

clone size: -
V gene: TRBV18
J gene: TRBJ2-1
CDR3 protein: CASSPGRQTSYNEQFF

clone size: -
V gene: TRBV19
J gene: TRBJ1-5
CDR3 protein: CASSIGHYSNQPQHF

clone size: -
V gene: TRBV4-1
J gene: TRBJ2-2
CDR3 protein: CASSRDTAGELFF

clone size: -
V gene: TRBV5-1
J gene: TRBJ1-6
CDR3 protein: CASSLVGGDNSPLHF

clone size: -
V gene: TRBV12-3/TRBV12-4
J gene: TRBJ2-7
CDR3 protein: CASSNRGYEQYF

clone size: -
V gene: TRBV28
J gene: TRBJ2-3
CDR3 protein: CASSRGTSGGDTQYF

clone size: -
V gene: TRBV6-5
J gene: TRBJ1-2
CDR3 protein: CASSYGSPYYGYTF

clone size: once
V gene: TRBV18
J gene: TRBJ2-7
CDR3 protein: CASSPTGSSYEQYF

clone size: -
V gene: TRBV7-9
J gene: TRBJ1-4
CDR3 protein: CASSSARFNEKLFF

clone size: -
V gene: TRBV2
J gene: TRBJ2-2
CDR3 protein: CASSQPPPGELFF

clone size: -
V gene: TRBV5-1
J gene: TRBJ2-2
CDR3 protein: CASSPPMAATGELFF

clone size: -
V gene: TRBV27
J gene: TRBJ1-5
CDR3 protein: CASSLRGQGSNQPQHF

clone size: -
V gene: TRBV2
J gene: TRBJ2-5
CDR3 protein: CASSLQRGGETQYF

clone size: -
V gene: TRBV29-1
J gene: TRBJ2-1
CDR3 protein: CSVVGGLRTNEQFF

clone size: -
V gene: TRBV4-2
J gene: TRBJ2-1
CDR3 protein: CASSQEQRDEQFF

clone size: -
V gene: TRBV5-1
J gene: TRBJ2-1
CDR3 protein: CASSVRRFGGPLGDEQFF

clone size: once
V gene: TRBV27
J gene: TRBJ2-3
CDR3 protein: CASSLLGVGGDTQYF

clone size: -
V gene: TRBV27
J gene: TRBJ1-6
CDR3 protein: CASSLGQGTYSPLHF

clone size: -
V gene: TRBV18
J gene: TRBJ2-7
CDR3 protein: CASSPNSFSYEQYF

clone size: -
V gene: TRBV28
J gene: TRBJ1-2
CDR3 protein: CASSPQREGYTF

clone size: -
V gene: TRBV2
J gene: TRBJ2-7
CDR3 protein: CASSESNSSYEQYF

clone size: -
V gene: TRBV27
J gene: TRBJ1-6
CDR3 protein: CASSSRSPRNSPLHF

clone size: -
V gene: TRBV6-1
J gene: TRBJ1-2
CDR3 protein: CASSQQGPNYGYTF

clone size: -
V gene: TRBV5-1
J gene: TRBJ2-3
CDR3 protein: CASSFGDRGGTDTQYF

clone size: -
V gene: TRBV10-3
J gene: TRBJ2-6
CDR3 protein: CAISAPGQGANVLTF

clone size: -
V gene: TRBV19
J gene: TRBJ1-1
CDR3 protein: CASSIGYTEAFF

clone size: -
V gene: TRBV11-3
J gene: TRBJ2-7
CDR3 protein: CASSRGRGAYEQYF

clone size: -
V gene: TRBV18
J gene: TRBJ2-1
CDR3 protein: CASSPGGIYNEQFF

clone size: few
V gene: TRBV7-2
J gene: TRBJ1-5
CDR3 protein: CASSSELQSPQHF

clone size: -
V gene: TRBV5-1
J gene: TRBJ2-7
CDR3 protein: CASSWADGTSRYEQYF

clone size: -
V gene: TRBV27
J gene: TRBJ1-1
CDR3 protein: CASSFRRTGEAFF

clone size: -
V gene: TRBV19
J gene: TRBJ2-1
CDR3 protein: CASSITGTSGAYNEQFF

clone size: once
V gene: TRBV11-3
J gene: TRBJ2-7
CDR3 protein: CASSGRDEQYF

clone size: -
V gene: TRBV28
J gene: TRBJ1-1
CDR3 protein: CASSFLGQGTLRTEAFF

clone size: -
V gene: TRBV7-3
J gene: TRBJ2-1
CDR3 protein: CASSLGAGGYNEQFF